This is a list of T cell receptor beta chains from one sample in a study of T cell responses to AZD1222 COVID-19 vaccine. Generated by immunoSEQ multiplex PCR, the TCRdb table keeps only in-frame clones and is missing some. The repertoire includes under 150,000 clones, 89% of them detected once, and about 9.5% sits in the top ten. The sample in question was peripheral blood, obtained 28 days after the second AZD1222 dose. These receptors came from an adult who received the AZD1222 COVID-19 vaccine. CDR3s include the opening cysteine and the closing phenylalanine or tryptophan. A D gene is named only where the DNA matches it firmly. Size is omitted from some rows. Given values are once, few, many or a class for expanded clones.

.	TRBD1	TRBJ1-6	TRBV7-9	TGTGCCAGCAGCTTAGCAACAGGGGGCGATTCACCCCTCCACTTT	CASSLATGGDSPLHF
.	TRBD1	TRBJ1-6	TRBV2	TGTGCCAGCAGGGGACAGGGGATCGCCTATAATTCACCCCTCCACTTT	CASRGQGIAYNSPLHF
.	.	TRBJ1-3	TRBV11-2	TGTGCCAGCAGCTTAGAAGGTTACTCTGGAAACACCATATATTTT	CASSLEGYSGNTIYF
.	.	TRBJ1-1	TRBV3-1/TRBV3-2	TGTGCCAGCAGCCAAGCCCCCCAGCAGATTGAAGCTTTCTTT	CASSQAPQQIEAFF
.	.	TRBJ1-2	TRBV4-1	TGCGCCAGCAGCCAAGCGCAGCAGAACCTGTGGGGCTACACCTTC	CASSQAQQNLWGYTF
.	.	TRBJ1-2	TRBV10-3	TGTGCCATCGGGACGGGGGACGGTCGGCGGTATGGCTACACCTTC	CAIGTGDGRRYGYTF
.	TRBD1	TRBJ2-7	TRBV11-3	TGTGCCAGCAGCCAGCCGTGGGACAGGGTAAACTACGAGCAGTACTTC	CASSQPWDRVNYEQYF
.	.	TRBJ2-3	TRBV7-9	TGTGCCAGCAGCAAGGGGTCTAGCACAGATACGCAGTATTTT	CASSKGSSTDTQYF
.	.	TRBJ2-6	TRBV10-3	TGTGCCATCAGTGAGTCGAGGGCTAACTCTGGGGCCAACGTCCTGACTTTC	CAISESRANSGANVLTF
.	.	TRBJ2-7	TRBV28	TGTGCCAGCAGTGCGGGGTCTGCGGCAGAGCAGTACTTC	CASSAGSAAEQYF
.	.	TRBJ1-1	TRBV30	TGTGCCTGGAGTGTGCCGAGGAAGGGGAACACTGAAGCTTTCTTT	CAWSVPRKGNTEAFF
once	.	TRBJ1-2	TRBV6-5	TGTGCCAGCAGACGGGAGGGCTACACCTTC	CASRREGYTF
.	TRBD1	TRBJ1-2	TRBV29-1	TGTACCGGCCAGGACAGGACCTATGGCTACACCTTC	CTGQDRTYGYTF
.	.	TRBJ1-1	TRBV7-6	TGTGCCAGCAGCCTCCAAGTGGCGGTAGAGGGAATGAACACTGAAGCTTTCTTT	CASSLQVAVEGMNTEAFF
.	TRBD2	TRBJ2-2	TRBV7-8	TGTGCCAGCAGCTTAAAGCGGGAGATCACCGGGGAGCTGTTTTTT	CASSLKREITGELFF
.	TRBD1	TRBJ1-3	TRBV30	TGTGCGTCGACAGGGGGTGGAAACACCATATATTTT	CASTGGGNTIYF
.	TRBD1	TRBJ1-4	TRBV6-1	TGTGCCAGCAGTGAAGTACAGGGGGAAAAACTGTTTTTT	CASSEVQGEKLFF
.	.	TRBJ2-7	TRBV5-1	TGCGCCAGCAGCTTGGCACAGGGGGGGGACGAGCAGTACTTC	CASSLAQGGDEQYF
.	.	TRBJ1-5	TRBV7-6	TGTGCCAGCAGCTTAGGAGGCGCGGGAAGCAATCAGCCCCAGCATTTT	CASSLGGAGSNQPQHF
.	.	TRBJ1-3	TRBV5-1	TGCGCCAGCTCTACAGGCAGCTCTGGAAACACCATATATTTT	CASSTGSSGNTIYF
.	.	TRBJ2-1	TRBV10-3	TGTGCCATCAGTGACCCGCCCGACGGGAGCTCCTACAATGAGCAGTTCTTC	CAISDPPDGSSYNEQFF
.	TRBD2	TRBJ2-1	TRBV27	TGTGCCAGCAGTTCATCCCCGGGGGGATACAGCTCCTACAATGAGCAGTTCTTC	CASSSSPGGYSSYNEQFF
.	.	TRBJ1-1	TRBV2	TGTGCCAGCACCCTTGAATACACTGAAGCTTTCTTT	CASTLEYTEAFF
.	TRBD1	TRBJ1-6	TRBV28	TGTGCCAGCAGTCGGACAGGGGATTATTCACCCCTCCACTTT	CASSRTGDYSPLHF
.	TRBD1	TRBJ1-5	TRBV5-8	TGTGCCAGCAGCTTGGCCCTTGGACAGGGGGCCGGTCAGCCCCAGCATTTT	CASSLALGQGAGQPQHF
.	TRBD1	TRBJ2-7	TRBV3-1/TRBV3-2	TGTGCCAGCAGCCAAGGAACAGGGGGCACGGGGTCCTACGAGCAGTACTTC	CASSQGTGGTGSYEQYF
.	TRBD1	TRBJ1-2	TRBV5-6	TGTGCCAGCAGCTTGAGGCAGGGGGCCTATGGCTACACCTTC	CASSLRQGAYGYTF
.	TRBD2	TRBJ2-1	TRBV4-2	TGTGCCAGCAGCCAAGTGACTAGCGGGAGGAACGACTTATTGTTCTTC	CASSQVTSGRNDLLFF
.	.	TRBJ2-5	TRBV6-5	TGTGCCAGCAGGGCCGGTTGGGACTCCCAAGAGACCCAGTACTTC	CASRAGWDSQETQYF